Here is one T cell receptor (beta chain) with its context. Its specificity is not known. The source of the sample is a study of OX40 agonist ivuxolimab in advanced cancers. Only in-frame clones appear in the TCRdb table, and some are missing; sequencing was by immunoSEQ multiplex PCR. Among more than 70,000 clones listed, about 91% were seen once. The CDR3 extends over 16 amino acids. Per germline, CDR1 MDHEN and CDR2 SYDVKM. Trimming removed 4 bases from V and 0 bases from J; junction bases left unmatched: 6. Study observations and caveats: In general, CD8+ T cells held more expanded clones than CD4+ did, on average.

The chain uses TRBV28 and TRBJ1-3, with 7 bases fitting TRBD1. The material sequenced was CD4+ or CD8+ T cells sorted from blood, taken in a trial of the OX40 agonist ivuxolimab. This receptor was obtained from an adult with an advanced solid tumor such as melanoma, head and neck, liver or kidney cancer. The CDR3 region is CASSSPGQSSGNTIYF. The CDR3, as DNA: TGTGCCAGCAGTTCTCCGGGACAGAGCTCTGGAAACACCATATATTTT.